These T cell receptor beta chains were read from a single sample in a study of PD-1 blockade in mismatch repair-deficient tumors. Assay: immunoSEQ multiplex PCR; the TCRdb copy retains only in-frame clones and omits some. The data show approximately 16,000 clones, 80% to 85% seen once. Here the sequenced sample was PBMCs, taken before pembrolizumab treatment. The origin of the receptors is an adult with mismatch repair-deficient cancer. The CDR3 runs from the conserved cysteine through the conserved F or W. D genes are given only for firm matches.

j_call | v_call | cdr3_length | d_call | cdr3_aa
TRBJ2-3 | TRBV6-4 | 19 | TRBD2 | CASRRPTSGTGTSTDTQYF
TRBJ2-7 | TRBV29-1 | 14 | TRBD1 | CSVELGTGAYEQYF
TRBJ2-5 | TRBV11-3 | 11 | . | CASSLRETQYF
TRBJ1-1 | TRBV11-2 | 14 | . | CASSSVLGNTEAFF
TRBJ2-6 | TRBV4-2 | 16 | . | CASSQDGLSGANVLTF
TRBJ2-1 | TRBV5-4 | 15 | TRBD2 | CASSLGSLAANEQFF
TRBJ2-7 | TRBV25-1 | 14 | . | CASSEGGALGEQYF
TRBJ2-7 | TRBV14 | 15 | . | CASSQALSPSYEQYF
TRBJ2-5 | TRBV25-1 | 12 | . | CASSEYPETQYF
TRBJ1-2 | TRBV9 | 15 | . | CASSPGGGYNYGYTF
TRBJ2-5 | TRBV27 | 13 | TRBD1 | CASRGQGRETQYF
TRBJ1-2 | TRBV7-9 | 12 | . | CASSLQDYGYTF
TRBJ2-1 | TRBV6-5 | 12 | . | CASSKGYNEQFF
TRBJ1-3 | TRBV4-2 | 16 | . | CASSQDLTGSGNTIYF
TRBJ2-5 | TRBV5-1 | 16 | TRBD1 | CASSLAGTGGQETQYF
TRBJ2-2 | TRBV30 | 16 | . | CAWSFGIEGKSGELFF
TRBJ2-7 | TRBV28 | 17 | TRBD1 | CASSLIGTGRRRYEQYF
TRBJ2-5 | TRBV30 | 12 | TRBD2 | CAWSSGGETQYF
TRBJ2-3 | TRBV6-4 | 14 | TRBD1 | CASSGTGDTDTQYF
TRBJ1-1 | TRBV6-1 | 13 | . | CASSEWGAGRAFF
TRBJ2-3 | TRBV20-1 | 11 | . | CSAPRGDTQYF
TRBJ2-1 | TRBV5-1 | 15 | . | CASSFFTGRYNEQFF
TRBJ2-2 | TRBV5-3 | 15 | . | CARRLRNRVPGELFF
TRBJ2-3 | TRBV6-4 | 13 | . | CASSERDTDTQYF
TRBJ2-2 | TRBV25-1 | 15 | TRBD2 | CASSEGLADTGELFF
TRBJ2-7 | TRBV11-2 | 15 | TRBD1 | CASSLAQTGAYEQYF
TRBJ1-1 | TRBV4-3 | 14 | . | CASSQAYLGTEAFF